Described below is a single T cell receptor beta chain sequence and its context. This specimen comes from a study of blood T cell repertoires in COVID-19. The wider study: T cells, B-cell-depleted T cells, or PBMCs supplied cDNA or gDNA.

As processed by the authors: From reference gene primer amplification, estimates of nucleated cell counts were derived. The assay was immunoSEQ multiplex PCR, and TCRdb's table has in-frame clones only and misses some. That table supplies the V and J calls and clone size; D and trimming were determined from the DNA. The sample records approximately 300,000 clones, more than 75% being singletons. Everyone who took part was roughly 18 to 89 years old, and they came from about two dozen US areas. Clinical history as reported by participants underpinned cohort assignment. The specimen sequenced was PBMCs or T cells enriched from blood (not recorded which). The receptor was derived from a woman aged 18 to 35 who had recovered from COVID-19.

CDR3 DNA: TGTGCCAGCAGTTTTGACCCAGGCCCGAACACTGAAGCTTTCTTT. It is translated as CASSFDPGPNTEAFF. The chain combines TRBV27 with TRBJ1-1; the D is unclear. Germline CDR1 is MNHEY and CDR2 is SMNVEV (reference sequence). The germline V and J ends were trimmed by 3 bases and 1 base, with 12 bases remaining between them. The CDR3 totals 15 residues.